The 18 T cell receptor beta chains in this list originate from one sample, sequenced in a study of cytotoxic CD8 clonotypes in ibrutinib-treated CLL. Repertoires were generated with immunoSEQ multiplex PCR, while TCRdb's copy carries only in-frame clones and drops some. The data show roughly 40,000 clones, 68% seen once. The sequencing here drew on PBMCs, taken at disease progression, from a patient treated with ibrutinib. The receptors originated from a human donor with chronic lymphocytic leukemia.

This clone was detected only once. CDR3 sequence reads: CASSPGGLSKGHNEQFF. The CDR3 DNA follows: TGTGCCAGCTCACCCGGGGGACTCTCAAAAGGACACAATGAGCAGTTCTTC. The chain combines TRBV18 with TRBJ2-1, with D maybe TRBD2 (6 bases). This CDR3 is 17 amino acids long. In germline, CDR1 is KGHSH, CDR2 LQKENI. V was cut by 3 bases and J by 5 bases, with 20 bases left in between.

This clone has a single count. The chain is built from TRBV10-3 and TRBJ2-7, with D possibly matching TRBD1 (6 bases). Germline V lookup: CDR1 ENHRY, CDR2 SYGVKD. This CDR3 is built from 12 residues. Trimming took 10 bases from V and 7 from J, leaving 17 bases between them. This chain's CDR3 is CATGTRGLEQYF. As DNA, the CDR3 is TGTGCCACCGGGACACGGGGCCTAGAGCAGTACTTC.

Only a few counts were recorded for this clone. This chain uses TRBV11-2 with TRBJ1-4, with a possible D match to TRBD1 (5 bases). V lost 2 bases and J lost 8, with 15 bases in between. CDR1 SGHAT and CDR2 FQNNGV come from the germline V gene. The CDR3 spans 15 residues. CDR3 residues: CASSLSRQRMEKLFF. CDR3 DNA: TGTGCCAGCAGCTTATCCCGACAGCGAATGGAAAAACTGTTTTTT.

The V call is TRBV30, the J call TRBJ2-3; tentatively, D is TRBD1 or TRBD2 (6 bases each). This CDR3 contains 14 residues. V was pared by 5 bases and J by 4 bases, with 16 bases between. Germline loops: CDR1 GTSNPN, CDR2 SVGIG (reference sequence). In DNA form, the CDR3 reads TGTGCCTGGGAGAAGGGGGGTTCCGCAGATACGCAGTATTTT. This translates into CAWEKGGSADTQYF.

J is TRBJ2-7 and V is TRBV7-9, with D maybe TRBD1 (6 bases). The CDR3 is 15 residues long. Germline CDR1 and CDR2: SEHNR and FQNEAQ (reference sequence). V was cut by 4 bases and J by 3 bases, with 16 bases left in between. The CDR3 sequence is CASSSVRDKRYEQYF. CDR3 nucleotides: TGTGCCAGCAGCTCCGTCCGGGACAAGCGCTACGAGCAGTACTTC.

This clone has only a few counts. V gene TRBV4-2 combines with J gene TRBJ2-7; 10 bases agree with TRBD1. V was clipped by 2 bases and J by 2 bases; unmatched bases: 6. This CDR3 is 16 amino acids long. CDR1 is LGHNA, CDR2 YNFKEQ, per germline. CDR3 DNA: TGTGCCAGCAGCCAACTAGACGGGACAGGGGCCTACGAGCAGTACTTC. Residues: CASSQLDGTGAYEQYF.

The chain links TRBV7-9 to TRBJ2-1; 9 bases map to TRBD2. The CDR3 runs to 16 residues. V dropped 1 base and J dropped 6; count of bases not matched to a gene: 7. Germline V gene lookup returns CDR1 SEHNR and CDR2 FQNEAQ (reference sequence). CDR3 nucleotides: TGTGCCAGCAGCTTAGTAGCACTAGCGGGCTTCAATGAGCAGTTCTTC. Amino acid sequence: CASSLVALAGFNEQFF.

This clone has only a few counts. This chain uses TRBV11-2 with TRBJ2-7; 12 bases agree with TRBD1. Per germline, CDR1 SGHAT and CDR2 FQNNGV. The CDR3 runs 15 residues. Germline trimming cut 5 bases from V and 3 bases from J; bases unmatched to any gene: 5. CDR3 amino acids: CASSAGTGGFYEQYF. The CDR3 region has the DNA TGTGCCAGCAGCGCCGGGACAGGGGGCTTCTACGAGCAGTACTTC.

CDR3 nucleotide sequence: TGTGCCAGCAGCTTAGTGATGGGAGTGAACACTGAAGCTTTCTTT. Its protein is CASSLVMGVNTEAFF. This chain connects TRBV11-3 to TRBJ1-1; no clear D. The CDR3 extends over 15 amino acids. Germline CDR1 and CDR2: SGHNT and YENEEA. V was trimmed by 1 base and J by 0 bases, leaving 9 bases between them.

The rearrangement uses TRBV6-5 and TRBJ2-7; maybe TRBD1 (6 bases). The CDR3 length is 15 residues. Trimming removed 4 bases at V and 2 bases at J, with 15 bases between. CDR1 MNHEY and CDR2 SVGAGI come from the germline V gene. CDR3 amino acids: CASSSPQGPPYEQYF. DNA of the CDR3: TGTGCCAGCAGTTCCCCACAGGGCCCTCCCTACGAGCAGTACTTC.

V usage is TRBV2 and J usage is TRBJ2-7; 11 nucleotides line up with TRBD2. The length of the CDR3 is 14 residues. Germline V lookup: CDR1 SNHLY, CDR2 FYNNEI. V lost 11 bases and J lost 3; bases outside the gene matches: 9. CDR3 bases: TGTGCCGTAGAGGAGACTAGCGGGATCTACGAGCAGTACTTC. Its protein product is CAVEETSGIYEQYF. Based on the CDR3 plus reference TRBV2 and TRBJ2-7, the full variable domain is EPEVTQTPSHQVTQMGQEVILRCVPISNHLYFYWYRQILGQKVEFLVSFYNNEISEKSEIFDDQFSVERPDGSNFTLKIRSTKLEDSAMYFCAVEETSGIYEQYFGPGTRLTVT.

This chain uses TRBV4-3 with TRBJ2-3; TRBD2 agrees at 9 bases. This CDR3 region has 17 residues. The ends lost 0 bases at V and 5 bases at J; junction bases unmatched: 9. Looked up from germline, CDR1 is LGHNA and CDR2 is YSLEER. CDR3 bases: TGCGCCAGCAGCCAAGAGTATCGCGGGAGGGGAATAGATACGCAGTATTTT. It yields the protein CASSQEYRGRGIDTQYF.

This clone has a handful of counts. The chain links TRBV7-9 to TRBJ1-6; possibly TRBD1 for D (6 bases). Germline values: CDR1 SEHNR, CDR2 FQNEAQ (reference sequence). This CDR3 region has 15 residues. The V and J ends lost 6 bases and 6 bases respectively, with 15 bases between them. This CDR3 reads CASRLDGTSNSPLHF. As DNA, the CDR3 is TGTGCCAGCAGACTAGACGGGACAAGTAATTCACCCCTCCACTTT.

The V and J genes are TRBV5-1 and TRBJ1-2; TRBD1 matches 12 bases. The germline V gene has CDR1 SGHRS and CDR2 YFSETQ. Trimming took 3 bases from V and 8 from J; bases not matched to a gene: 11. This CDR3 has 16 residues. CDR3 region: CASSSSGTGGLEGYTF. The CDR3, as DNA: TGCGCCAGCAGCTCCTCCGGGACAGGGGGCCTTGAAGGCTACACCTTC.

The chain links TRBV6-1 to TRBJ2-7, with D perhaps assigned TRBD1 or TRBD2 (5 bases each). Trimming took 5 bases from V and 5 from J, leaving 19 bases between them. The CDR3 loop spans 15 amino acids. Germline values: CDR1 MNHNS, CDR2 SASEGT. As DNA, the CDR3 is TGTGCCAGCAGTCCACTAGGAGTGCAGGGAAACGAGCAGTACTTC. Its translation is CASSPLGVQGNEQYF.

This chain joins TRBV5-8 and TRBJ1-3, with D hard to call. With 2 bases removed from V and 0 bases from J, the gap between germline ends came to 9 bases. Germline V lookup: CDR1 SGHTS, CDR2 YDEGEE. The CDR3 runs 15 residues. The CDR3 DNA is TGTGCCAGCAGCTTCGACCTCTCCTCTGGAAACACCATATATTTT. This sequence encodes CASSFDLSSGNTIYF.

The rearrangement joins TRBV6-1 to TRBJ2-5; 9 bases fit TRBD1. The CDR3 has 15 amino acids. Germline-derived CDR1 and CDR2 are MNHNS and SASEGT. The junction had 4 bases not matched to a gene; V was cut back by 3 bases and J by 2 bases. CDR3 DNA sequence: TGTGCCAGCAGTGATCCAGGGACAGGGCAAGAGACCCAGTACTTC. Its protein product is CASSDPGTGQETQYF.

This chain joins TRBV6-1 and TRBJ2-7; the D is unclear. Germline values: CDR1 MNHNS, CDR2 SASEGT. The V and J ends lost 4 bases and 3 bases respectively, with 16 bases between them. CDR3 size: 15 residues. The CDR3 loop is CASSVGLDRYYEQYF. The CDR3 nucleotides are TGTGCCAGCAGTGTCGGGTTAGACCGATACTACGAGCAGTACTTC.